Below are 10 T cell receptor beta chains sequenced from a single sample in a study of CD8+CD57+ T cells in acquired aplastic anemia. Genomic DNA, the template, was used for profiling of the TCR beta VDJ and CDR3. TCRdb re-called the reads through MiXCR, storing one row per CDR3 protein. The sample includes over 150,000 distinct CDR3 sequences, 45% to 60% of them seen just once. All patients picked for sequencing had shown, by flow cytometry, an expansion of CD8+CD57+ cells. The sequencing input was sorted CD4+, CD8+, or CD8+CD57+ T cells (not recorded which) from PBMCs. Receptors originate from a human donor with aplastic anemia.

This clonotype was seen at least ten times. This chain connects TRBV12-3 or TRBV12-4 to TRBJ2-7; weak D call: TRBD1 (5 bases). This CDR3 has 14 residues. Deletions cut 7 bases from V and 0 bases from J, with 13 bases between. The CDR3 loop is CASTIQESSYEQYF. The CDR3 DNA is TGTGCCAGCACCATACAGGAAAGCTCCTACGAGCAGTACTTC.

J is TRBJ2-7 and V is TRBV29-1; possibly TRBD1 for D (9 bases). The CDR3 sequence is 16 residues long. V lost 6 bases to trimming and J lost 9 bases, with 30 bases between them. In germline, CDR1 is SQVTM, CDR2 ANQGSEA. Here the CDR3 reads CSVDPGQGRTSSRQYF. The DNA of the CDR3 is TGCAGCGTCGACCCGGGACAGGGACGGACTAGCTCGCGGCAGTACTTC.

At least ten counts were recorded for this clonotype. J is TRBJ1-6 and V is TRBV5-1; 7 positions match TRBD1. Per the germline V gene, CDR1 is SGHRS and CDR2 is YFSETQ. This CDR3 has 21 residues. Trimming removed 0 bases from V and 6 bases from J; junction bases left unmatched: 21. The CDR3 region has the DNA TGCGCCAGCAGCTTGGGGAGAACCGGGACAGCCGGCGCGAGAGGTAATTCACCCCTCCACTTT. The encoded protein is CASSLGRTGTAGARGNSPLHF.

As concerns this clonotype: A junction boundary mismatches the germline segment, possibly from a read error. This rearrangement joins TRBV2 to TRBJ1-1, with TRBD1 as a possible D gene (5 bases). The CDR3 consists of 13 residues. CDR1 is SNHLY, CDR2 FYNNEI, per germline. CDR3 DNA: TGTGCCAGCGGACGGGGGAAGGGCACTGAGGCTTTCTTT. It translates to CASGRGKGTEAFF.

The table lists this clonotype with a few counts. The chain couples TRBV10-3 to TRBJ2-7, with 8 bases fitting TRBD2. Trimming took 6 bases from V and 2 from J; bases not matched to a gene: 9. Germline V gene sequence: CDR1 ENHRY, CDR2 SYGVKD. The CDR3 length is 15 residues. Here the CDR3 DNA reads TGTGCCATCAGCGGGGGGGGGGACCCAACCTACGAGCAGTACTTC. This gives the protein CAISGGGDPTYEQYF.

This rearrangement joins TRBV19 to TRBJ2-3, with 8 bases that match TRBD2. The CDR3 is made up of 15 amino acids. Germline V gene lookup returns CDR1 LNHDA and CDR2 SQIVND (reference sequence). The junction had 3 bases not matched to a gene; V was cut back by 4 bases and J by 0 bases. The DNA for the CDR3 is TGTGCCAGTAGTAGACTAGCGACTAGCACAGATACGCAGTATTTT. Translated, it gives CASSRLATSTDTQYF. Looking up the rest from reference TRBV19 and TRBJ2-3 gives the full variable domain: DGGITQSPKYLFRKEGQNVTLSCEQNLNHDAMYWYRQDPGQGLRLIYYSQIVNDFQKGDIAEGYSVSREKKESFPLTVTSAQKNPTAFYLCASSRLATSTDTQYFGPGTRLTVL.

V is TRBV10-3 and J is TRBJ2-7; the match to TRBD1 covers 11 bases. V lost 10 bases to trimming and J lost 3 bases; unmatched junction nucleotides: 17. Germline V gene lookup returns CDR1 ENHRY and CDR2 SYGVKD. This CDR3 has 17 amino acids. The CDR3 loop is CATGSGTGGPSSYEQYF. For the CDR3, the DNA is TGTGCCACGGGTTCCGGGACAGGGGGTCCTAGCAGCTACGAGCAGTACTTC.

Regarding this clonotype: The CDR3 end shows no conserved phenylalanine or tryptophan, and so a read error is likely. The gene calls are TRBV29-1 and TRBJ2-1; D is uncertain. The V and J ends lost 7 bases and 4 bases respectively, with 5 bases between them. This CDR3 has 10 amino acids. Per germline, CDR1 SQVTM and CDR2 ANQGSEA. The CDR3 spells CSAVYNEQFS. In DNA, the CDR3 is TGCAGCGCCGTTTACAATGAGCAGTTCTCC.

The gene calls are TRBV29-1 and TRBJ2-7; 11 positions agree with TRBD1. Trimming cost V 6 bases and J 1 base; bases outside gene matches: 5. Germline V lookup: CDR1 SQVTM, CDR2 ANQGSEA. The CDR3 covers 14 residues. The CDR3 here is CSVSDRGLSYEQYF. CDR3 DNA sequence: TGCAGCGTCTCGGACAGGGGGCTGTCCTACGAGCAGTACTTC.

This clonotype was seen at least ten times. Germline is not matched at one junction end, which may reflect a read error. This chain joins TRBV7-7 and TRBJ1-1; D gene ambiguous. The CDR3 covers 13 residues. Germline V lookup: CDR1 SSHAT, CDR2 FNYEAQ (reference sequence). CDR3 amino acids: CASSLSPSTEAFF. CDR3 DNA: TGTGCTAGCAGCTTAAGTCCGAGCACTGAAGCTTTCTTT.